The rows below give T cell receptor beta chains drawn from one sample of a study of T cells in tuberculosis. Clones were sequenced by immunoSEQ multiplex PCR, and TCRdb holds only the in-frame ones, with some missing. The sample yields about 34,000 clones, approximately 93% seen once. The sample was PBMCs, taken at tuberculosis diagnosis. These receptors all come from an adult with tuberculosis. CDR3s include the opening cysteine and the closing phenylalanine or tryptophan. The D gene is left open where the match is weak. Clone size, where shown, is once, few, many, or a class for clones that have expanded.

v_gene: TRBV4-1
j_gene: TRBJ2-3
d_gene: NA
abundance: NA
CDR3aa: CASSQDQGGHTDTQYF
CDR3nt: TGCGCCAGCAGCCAAGATCAGGGGGGCCACACAGATACGCAGTATTTT

v_gene: TRBV14
j_gene: TRBJ1-1
d_gene: NA
abundance: NA
CDR3aa: CASSPFQGFMNTEAFF
CDR3nt: TGTGCCAGCAGCCCATTCCAGGGATTCATGAACACTGAAGCTTTCTTT

v_gene: TRBV7-2
j_gene: TRBJ2-5
d_gene: NA
abundance: few
CDR3aa: CASSFGYSGQQETQYF
CDR3nt: TGTGCCAGCAGCTTCGGATATAGCGGCCAACAAGAGACCCAGTACTTC

v_gene: TRBV5-1
j_gene: TRBJ2-7
d_gene: TRBD1
abundance: NA
CDR3aa: CASSPWDSPSSYEQYF
CDR3nt: TGCGCCAGCAGCCCTTGGGACAGCCCCAGCTCCTACGAGCAGTACTTC

v_gene: TRBV2
j_gene: TRBJ2-7
d_gene: TRBD1
abundance: once
CDR3aa: CASSEAPVPRTGAGEQYF
CDR3nt: TGTGCCAGCAGTGAAGCGCCAGTGCCCCGGACAGGGGCGGGGGAGCAGTACTTC

v_gene: TRBV6-5
j_gene: TRBJ2-1
d_gene: TRBD2
abundance: NA
CDR3aa: CASARGAGGNEQFF
CDR3nt: TGTGCCAGCGCCCGCGGGGCGGGGGGGAATGAGCAGTTCTTC

v_gene: TRBV30
j_gene: TRBJ1-2
d_gene: TRBD1
abundance: NA
CDR3aa: CASGTGRSGGYTF
CDR3nt: TGTGCCTCGGGGACAGGGAGGTCGGGGGGCTACACCTTC

v_gene: TRBV9
j_gene: TRBJ2-6
d_gene: TRBD2
abundance: NA
CDR3aa: CASSPGGRLAGETGANVLTF
CDR3nt: TGTGCCAGCAGCCCCGGTGGGCGCCTAGCGGGAGAAACTGGGGCCAACGTCCTGACTTTC

v_gene: TRBV5-1
j_gene: TRBJ1-1
d_gene: TRBD1
abundance: NA
CDR3aa: CASSPTGAGTEAFF
CDR3nt: TGCGCCAGCAGCCCGACAGGGGCTGGGACTGAAGCTTTCTTT

v_gene: TRBV28
j_gene: TRBJ2-7
d_gene: TRBD1
abundance: once
CDR3aa: CASSWDSSYEQYF
CDR3nt: TGTGCCAGCAGCTGGGACAGTTCCTACGAGCAGTACTTC

v_gene: TRBV28
j_gene: TRBJ1-2
d_gene: TRBD1
abundance: NA
CDR3aa: CASKSPRDSNYGYTF
CDR3nt: TGTGCCAGCAAGTCTCCCCGGGACAGCAACTATGGCTACACCTTC

v_gene: TRBV10-1
j_gene: TRBJ2-2
d_gene: TRBD2
abundance: NA
CDR3aa: CASSEGAGVTGELFF
CDR3nt: TGCGCCAGCAGTGAAGGAGCGGGAGTCACCGGGGAGCTGTTTTTT

v_gene: TRBV2
j_gene: TRBJ2-5
d_gene: TRBD1
abundance: NA
CDR3aa: CASRVQGAAETQYF
CDR3nt: TGTGCCAGCAGGGTACAGGGGGCAGCTGAGACCCAGTACTTC

v_gene: TRBV27
j_gene: TRBJ1-2
d_gene: TRBD1
abundance: NA
CDR3aa: CASGPTGTGNNYGYTF
CDR3nt: TGTGCCAGCGGCCCAACCGGGACAGGGAATAACTATGGCTACACCTTC

v_gene: TRBV10-3
j_gene: TRBJ1-5
d_gene: TRBD1
abundance: NA
CDR3aa: CAISEGTGQPQHF
CDR3nt: TGTGCCATCAGTGAGGGGACAGGGCAGCCCCAGCATTTT

v_gene: TRBV13
j_gene: TRBJ1-1
d_gene: TRBD1
abundance: NA
CDR3aa: CASSPRQGGNTEAFF
CDR3nt: TGTGCCAGCAGCCCTAGACAGGGAGGGAACACTGAAGCTTTCTTT

v_gene: TRBV28
j_gene: TRBJ2-7
d_gene: TRBD2
abundance: NA
CDR3aa: CALGTSGLSEQYF
CDR3nt: TGTGCCCTGGGGACTAGTGGACTGTCCGAGCAGTACTTC

v_gene: TRBV27
j_gene: TRBJ1-2
d_gene: NA
abundance: once
CDR3aa: CASRAGPTAFNGYTF
CDR3nt: TGTGCCAGCAGAGCGGGGCCAACGGCATTTAATGGCTACACCTTC

v_gene: TRBV9
j_gene: TRBJ1-2
d_gene: NA
abundance: NA
CDR3aa: CASSVAETGPGDGYTF
CDR3nt: TGTGCCAGCAGCGTAGCTGAAACAGGCCCCGGTGATGGCTACACCTTC

v_gene: TRBV18
j_gene: TRBJ1-5
d_gene: NA
abundance: NA
CDR3aa: CASSPGGGEMTQHF
CDR3nt: TGTGCCAGCTCCCCCGGAGGAGGGGAGATGACCCAGCATTTT

v_gene: TRBV5-1
j_gene: TRBJ2-3
d_gene: NA
abundance: NA
CDR3aa: CASSSGGLTDTQYF
CDR3nt: TGCGCCAGCAGCTCAGGGGGGCTCACAGATACGCAGTATTTT

v_gene: TRBV4-1
j_gene: TRBJ2-6
d_gene: NA
abundance: NA
CDR3aa: CASSPSTFSGANVLTF
CDR3nt: TGCGCCAGCAGCCCGTCGACTTTCTCTGGGGCCAACGTCCTGACTTTC

v_gene: TRBV4-1
j_gene: TRBJ1-2
d_gene: TRBD1
abundance: NA
CDR3aa: CASSQDQGQGAYGYTF
CDR3nt: TGCGCCAGCAGCCAAGATCAAGGACAGGGAGCCTATGGCTACACCTTC